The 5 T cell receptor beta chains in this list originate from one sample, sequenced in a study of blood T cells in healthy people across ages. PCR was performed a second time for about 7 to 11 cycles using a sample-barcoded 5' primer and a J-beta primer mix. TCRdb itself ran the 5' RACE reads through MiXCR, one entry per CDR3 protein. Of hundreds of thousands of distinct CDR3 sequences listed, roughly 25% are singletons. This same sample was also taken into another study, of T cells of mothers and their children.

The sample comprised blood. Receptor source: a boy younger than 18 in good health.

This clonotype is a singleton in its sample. The CDR3 region is CASSSGLAGGSGTTQYF. CDR3 in DNA: TGTGCCAGCAGTTCGGGACTAGCGGGGGGGTCAGGGACGACCCAGTACTTC. The chain employs TRBV12-3 or TRBV12-4 and TRBJ2-5; 16 nucleotides match TRBD2. The CDR3 is 17 residues long. J lost 7 bases, V lost 4 bases, and 9 bases had no gene match.

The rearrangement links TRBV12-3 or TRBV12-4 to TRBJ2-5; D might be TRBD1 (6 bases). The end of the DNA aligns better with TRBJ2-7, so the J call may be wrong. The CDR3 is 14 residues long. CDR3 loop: CASKVGTCSYEQYF. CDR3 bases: TGTGCCAGCAAGGTCGGGACATGTTCCTACGAGCAGTACTTC.

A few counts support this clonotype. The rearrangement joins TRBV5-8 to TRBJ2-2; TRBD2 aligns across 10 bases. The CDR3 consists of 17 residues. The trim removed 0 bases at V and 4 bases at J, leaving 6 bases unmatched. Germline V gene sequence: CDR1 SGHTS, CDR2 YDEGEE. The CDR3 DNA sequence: TGTGCCAGCAGCTTGGACAGACTAGCGGGTATCACCGGGGAGCTGTTTTTT. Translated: CASSLDRLAGITGELFF.

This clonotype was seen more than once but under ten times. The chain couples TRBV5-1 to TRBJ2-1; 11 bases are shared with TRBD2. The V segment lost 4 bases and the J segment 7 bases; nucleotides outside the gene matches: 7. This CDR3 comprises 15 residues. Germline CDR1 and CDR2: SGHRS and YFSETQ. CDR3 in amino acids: CASSDMTSGVNEQFF. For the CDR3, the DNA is TGCGCCAGCAGCGATATGACTAGCGGGGTTAATGAGCAGTTCTTC.

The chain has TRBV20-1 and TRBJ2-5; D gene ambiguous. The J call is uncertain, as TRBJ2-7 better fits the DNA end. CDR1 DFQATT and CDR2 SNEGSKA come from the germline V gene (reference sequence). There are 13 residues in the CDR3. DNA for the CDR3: TGCAGTGCCAGCCCTCTGGGTTCCTACGAGCAGTACTTC. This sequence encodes CSASPLGSYEQYF.